This T cell receptor beta chain was retrieved from a study of blood T cell repertoires in COVID-19. About the research overall: The study drew acute and convalescent COVID-19 samples from the United States, Italy and Spain.

This CDR3 is 14 amino acids long. The ends were cut back, 6 bases at V and 4 bases at J, with 12 bases in the middle. Germline CDR1 and CDR2: SGHTA and FQGNSA. Donors were grouped by their self-reported clinical history. The data were produced by immunoSEQ multiplex PCR, yet TCRdb's version contains in-frame clones alone and is incomplete. The data show under 350,000 clones, 65% to 90% seen once. This chain uses TRBV7-2 with TRBJ2-2; the D gene is possibly TRBD2 (5 bases). The TCR comes from a woman aged 40-49 years with acute COVID-19. The sample taken for sequencing was PBMCs or T cells enriched from blood (not recorded which). The CDR3 DNA reads as TGTGCCAGCAGAACCGGACTGTCCACCGGGGAGCTGTTTTTT. It encodes CASRTGLSTGELFF.